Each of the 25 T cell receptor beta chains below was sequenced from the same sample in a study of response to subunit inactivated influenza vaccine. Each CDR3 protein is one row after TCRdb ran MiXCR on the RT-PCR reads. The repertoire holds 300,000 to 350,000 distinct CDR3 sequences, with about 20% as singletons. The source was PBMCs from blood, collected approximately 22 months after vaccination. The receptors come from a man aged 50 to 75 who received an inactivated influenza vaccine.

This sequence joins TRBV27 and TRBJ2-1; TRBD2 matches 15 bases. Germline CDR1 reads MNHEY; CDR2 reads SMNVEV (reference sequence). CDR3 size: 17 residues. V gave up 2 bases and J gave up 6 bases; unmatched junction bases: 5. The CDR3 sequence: CASSLDGLAGGLNEQFF. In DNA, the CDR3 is TGTGCCAGCAGTTTAGACGGACTAGCGGGAGGGCTCAATGAGCAGTTCTTC.

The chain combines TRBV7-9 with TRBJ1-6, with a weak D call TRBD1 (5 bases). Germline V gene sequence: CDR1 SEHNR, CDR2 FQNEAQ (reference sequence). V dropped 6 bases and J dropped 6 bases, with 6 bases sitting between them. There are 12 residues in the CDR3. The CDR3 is CASRGVNSPLHF. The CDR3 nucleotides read TGTGCCAGCAGGGGGGTTAATTCACCCCTCCACTTT.

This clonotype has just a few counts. CDR3 DNA sequence: TGCGCCAGCAGCCTACAGGGAACTACCTCTGGAAACACCATATATTTT. Amino acid sequence: CASSLQGTTSGNTIYF. The chain has TRBV5-1 and TRBJ1-3; TRBD1 is a possible D gene (6 bases). V was trimmed by 4 bases and J by 0 bases, leaving 14 bases between them. CDR1 and CDR2 from the germline V gene are SGHRS and YFSETQ. This CDR3 has 16 amino acids.

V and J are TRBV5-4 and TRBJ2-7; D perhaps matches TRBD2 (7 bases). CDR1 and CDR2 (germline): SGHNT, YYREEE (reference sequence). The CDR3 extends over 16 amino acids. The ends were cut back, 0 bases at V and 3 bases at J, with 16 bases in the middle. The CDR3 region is CASSLARRGLHYEQYF. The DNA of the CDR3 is TGTGCCAGCAGCTTGGCCCGCAGGGGACTACACTACGAGCAGTACTTC.

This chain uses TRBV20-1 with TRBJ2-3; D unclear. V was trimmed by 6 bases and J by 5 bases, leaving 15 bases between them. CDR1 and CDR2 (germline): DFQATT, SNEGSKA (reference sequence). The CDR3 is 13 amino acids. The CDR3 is CSAEVRARDTQYF. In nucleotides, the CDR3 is TGCAGTGCCGAGGTTCGGGCGAGAGATACGCAGTATTTT.

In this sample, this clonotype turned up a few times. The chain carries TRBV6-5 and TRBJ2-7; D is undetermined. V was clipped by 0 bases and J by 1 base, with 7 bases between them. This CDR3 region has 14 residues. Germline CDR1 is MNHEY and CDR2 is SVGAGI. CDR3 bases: TGTGCCAGCAGTTACTCGCACTCATCCTACGAGCAGTACTTC. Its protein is CASSYSHSSYEQYF.

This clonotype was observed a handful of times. The CDR3 here is CASSLLASPRPPLHF. Written as DNA, the CDR3 is TGTGCCAGCAGCTTATTAGCCAGTCCCCGGCCACCCCTCCACTTT. J is TRBJ1-6 and V is TRBV7-2, with D uncertain. The CDR3 contains 15 residues. Trimming shortened V by 2 bases and J by 11 bases, and 16 bases separated the two germline ends. CDR1 is SGHTA, CDR2 FQGNSA, per germline. Drawing the rest from reference TRBV7-2 and TRBJ1-6, the complete variable domain is GAGVSQSPSNKVTEKGKDVELRCDPISGHTALYWYRQSLGQGLEFLIYFQGNSAPDKSGLPSDRFSAERTGGSVSTLTIQRTQQEDSAVYLCASSLLASPRPPLHFGNGTRLTVT.

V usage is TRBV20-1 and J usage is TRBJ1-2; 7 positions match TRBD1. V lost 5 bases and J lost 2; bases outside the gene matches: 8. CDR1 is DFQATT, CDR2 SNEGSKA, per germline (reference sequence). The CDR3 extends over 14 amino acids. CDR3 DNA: TGCAGTGCTGTCAAACAGGGGTCGAACTATGGCTACACCTTC. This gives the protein CSAVKQGSNYGYTF.

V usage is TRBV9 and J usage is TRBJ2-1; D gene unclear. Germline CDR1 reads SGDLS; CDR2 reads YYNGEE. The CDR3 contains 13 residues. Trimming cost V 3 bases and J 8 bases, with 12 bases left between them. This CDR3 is CASSATRADEQFF. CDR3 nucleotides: TGTGCCAGCAGCGCCACCCGGGCAGATGAGCAGTTCTTC.

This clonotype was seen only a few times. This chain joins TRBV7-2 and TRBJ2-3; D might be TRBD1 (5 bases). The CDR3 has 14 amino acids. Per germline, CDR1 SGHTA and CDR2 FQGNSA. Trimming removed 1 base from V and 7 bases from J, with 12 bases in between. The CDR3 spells CASSLGVGANTQYF. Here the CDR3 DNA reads TGTGCCAGCAGCTTAGGGGTAGGGGCCAATACGCAGTATTTT.

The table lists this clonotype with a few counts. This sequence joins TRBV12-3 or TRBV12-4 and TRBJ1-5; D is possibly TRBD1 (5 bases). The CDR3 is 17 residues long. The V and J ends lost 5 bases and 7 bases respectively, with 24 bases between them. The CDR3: CASSRHPGPIEKQPQHF. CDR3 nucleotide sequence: TGTGCCAGCAGTCGACATCCGGGACCCATAGAGAAACAGCCCCAGCATTTT.

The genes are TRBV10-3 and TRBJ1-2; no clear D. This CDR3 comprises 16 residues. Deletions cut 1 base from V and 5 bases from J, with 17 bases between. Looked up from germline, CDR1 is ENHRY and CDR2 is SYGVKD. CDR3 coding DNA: TGTGCCATCAGTGAGTACCAAGGAGGATTTTCATATGGCTACACCTTC. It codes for CAISEYQGGFSYGYTF.

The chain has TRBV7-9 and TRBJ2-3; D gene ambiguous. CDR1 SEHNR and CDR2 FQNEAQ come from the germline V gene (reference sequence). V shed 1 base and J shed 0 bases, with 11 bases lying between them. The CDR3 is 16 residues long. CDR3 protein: CASSLGWALSTDTQYF. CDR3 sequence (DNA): TGTGCCAGCAGCTTAGGATGGGCCTTAAGCACAGATACGCAGTATTTT. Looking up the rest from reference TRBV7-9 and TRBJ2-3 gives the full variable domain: DTGVSQNPRHKITKRGQNVTFRCDPISEHNRLYWYRQTLGQGPEFLTYFQNEAQLEKSRLLSDRFSAERPKGSFSTLEIQRTEQGDSAMYLCASSLGWALSTDTQYFGPGTRLTVL.

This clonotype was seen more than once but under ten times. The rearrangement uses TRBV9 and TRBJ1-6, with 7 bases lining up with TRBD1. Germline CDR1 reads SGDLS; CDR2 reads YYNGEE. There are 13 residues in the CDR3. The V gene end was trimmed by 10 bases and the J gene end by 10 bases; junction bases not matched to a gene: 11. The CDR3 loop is CASNRGPQSPLHF. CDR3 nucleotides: TGTGCCTCCAACAGGGGACCCCAATCACCCCTCCACTTT.

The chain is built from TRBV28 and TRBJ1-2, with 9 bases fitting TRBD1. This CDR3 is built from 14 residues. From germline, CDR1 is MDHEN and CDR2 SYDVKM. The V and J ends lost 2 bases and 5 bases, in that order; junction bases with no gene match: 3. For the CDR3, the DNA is TGTGCCAGCAGTTTACTCGGACAGGGGTATGGCTACACCTTC. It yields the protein CASSLLGQGYGYTF.

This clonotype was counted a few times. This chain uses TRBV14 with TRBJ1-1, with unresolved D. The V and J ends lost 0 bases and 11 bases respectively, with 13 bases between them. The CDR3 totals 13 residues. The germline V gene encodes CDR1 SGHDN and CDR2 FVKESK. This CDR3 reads CASSQEWAGGAFF. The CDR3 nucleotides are TGTGCCAGCAGCCAAGAATGGGCAGGAGGGGCTTTCTTT.

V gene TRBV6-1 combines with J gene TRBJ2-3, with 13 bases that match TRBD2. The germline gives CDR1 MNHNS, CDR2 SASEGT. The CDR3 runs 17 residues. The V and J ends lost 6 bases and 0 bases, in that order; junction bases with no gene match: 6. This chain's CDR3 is CASRRLAGGRSTDTQYF. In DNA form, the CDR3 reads TGTGCCAGCAGGCGACTAGCGGGGGGCCGTAGCACAGATACGCAGTATTTT.

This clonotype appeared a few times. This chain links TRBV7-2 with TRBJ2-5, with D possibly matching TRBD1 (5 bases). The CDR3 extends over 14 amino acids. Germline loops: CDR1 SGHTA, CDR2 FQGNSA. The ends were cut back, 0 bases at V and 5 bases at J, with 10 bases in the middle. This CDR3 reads CASSLAQGRETQYF. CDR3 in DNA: TGTGCCAGCAGCTTAGCTCAGGGTCGGGAGACCCAGTACTTC.

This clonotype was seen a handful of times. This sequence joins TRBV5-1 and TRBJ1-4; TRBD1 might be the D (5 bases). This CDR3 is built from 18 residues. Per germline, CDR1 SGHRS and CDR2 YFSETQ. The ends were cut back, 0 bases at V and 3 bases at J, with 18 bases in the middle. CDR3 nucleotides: TGCGCCAGCAGCTTGGTAGGGGACCCAGAGGAGCCTAATGAAAAACTGTTTTTT. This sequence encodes CASSLVGDPEEPNEKLFF.

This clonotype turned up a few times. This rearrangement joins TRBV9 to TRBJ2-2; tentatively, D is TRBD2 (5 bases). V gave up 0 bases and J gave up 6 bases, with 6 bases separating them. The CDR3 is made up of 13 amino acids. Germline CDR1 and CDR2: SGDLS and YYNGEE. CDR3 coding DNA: TGTGCCAGCAGCGTAGTCGGGGCCGGGGAGCTGTTTTTT. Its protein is CASSVVGAGELFF. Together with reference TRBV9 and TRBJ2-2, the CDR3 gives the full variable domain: DSGVTQTPKHLITATGQRVTLRCSPRSGDLSVYWYQQSLDQGLQFLIQYYNGEERAKGNILERFSAQQFPDLHSELNLSSLELGDSALYFCASSVVGAGELFFGEGSRLTVL.

In DNA, the CDR3 is TGTGCCATCAGGGCGGGGGGCCCATACAATGAGCAGTTCTTC. As protein: CAIRAGGPYNEQFF. The rearrangement links TRBV10-3 to TRBJ2-1; 8 bases fit TRBD2. Germline CDR1 ENHRY, CDR2 SYGVKD. V lost 6 bases to trimming and J lost 4 bases; unmatched junction nucleotides: 5. The CDR3 runs 14 residues.

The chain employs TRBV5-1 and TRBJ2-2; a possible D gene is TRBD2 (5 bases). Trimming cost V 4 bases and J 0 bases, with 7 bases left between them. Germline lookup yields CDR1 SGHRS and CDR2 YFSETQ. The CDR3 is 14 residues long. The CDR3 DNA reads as TGCGCCAGCAGCGTCGGGACGAACACCGGGGAGCTGTTTTTT. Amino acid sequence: CASSVGTNTGELFF.

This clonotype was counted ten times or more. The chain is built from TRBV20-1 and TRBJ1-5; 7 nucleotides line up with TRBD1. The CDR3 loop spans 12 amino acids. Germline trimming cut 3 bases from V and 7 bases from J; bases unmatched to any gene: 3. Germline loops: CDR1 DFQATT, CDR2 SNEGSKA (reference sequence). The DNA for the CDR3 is TGCAGTGCTAGGACAGGGAGCCAGCCCCAGCATTTT. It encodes CSARTGSQPQHF.

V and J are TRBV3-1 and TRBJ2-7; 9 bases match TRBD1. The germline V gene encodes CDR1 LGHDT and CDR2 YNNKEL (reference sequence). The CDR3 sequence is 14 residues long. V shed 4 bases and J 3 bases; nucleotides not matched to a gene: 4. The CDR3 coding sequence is TGTGCCAGCAGCCTTCAGACAGGGGGCTACGAGCAGTACTTC. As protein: CASSLQTGGYEQYF.

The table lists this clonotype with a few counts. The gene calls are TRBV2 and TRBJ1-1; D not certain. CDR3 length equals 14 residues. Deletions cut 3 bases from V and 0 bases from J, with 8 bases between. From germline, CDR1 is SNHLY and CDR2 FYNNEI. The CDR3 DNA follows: TGTGCCAGCAGTGAGCTCATTATGAACACTGAAGCTTTCTTT. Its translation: CASSELIMNTEAFF.